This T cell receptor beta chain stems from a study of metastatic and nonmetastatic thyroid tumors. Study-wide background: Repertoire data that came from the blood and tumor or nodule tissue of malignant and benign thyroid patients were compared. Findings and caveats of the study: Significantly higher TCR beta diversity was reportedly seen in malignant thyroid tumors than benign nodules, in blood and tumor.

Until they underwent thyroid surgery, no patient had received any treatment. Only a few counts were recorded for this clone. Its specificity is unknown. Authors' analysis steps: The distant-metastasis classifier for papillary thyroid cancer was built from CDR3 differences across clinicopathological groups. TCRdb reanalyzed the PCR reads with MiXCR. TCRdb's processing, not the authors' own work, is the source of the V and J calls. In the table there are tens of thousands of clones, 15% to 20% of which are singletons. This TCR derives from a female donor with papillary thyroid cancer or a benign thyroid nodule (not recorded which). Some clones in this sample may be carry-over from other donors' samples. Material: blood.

The CDR3 loop is CASSQTGIEQFF. CDR3 bases: TGTGCCAGCAGCCAAACAGGGATTGAGCAGTTCTTC. This chain joins TRBV5-4 and TRBJ2-1; weak D call: TRBD1 (6 bases). Germline-derived CDR1 and CDR2 are SGHNT and YYREEE (reference sequence). Trimming took 4 bases from V and 9 from J, leaving 11 bases between them. The CDR3 covers 12 residues.